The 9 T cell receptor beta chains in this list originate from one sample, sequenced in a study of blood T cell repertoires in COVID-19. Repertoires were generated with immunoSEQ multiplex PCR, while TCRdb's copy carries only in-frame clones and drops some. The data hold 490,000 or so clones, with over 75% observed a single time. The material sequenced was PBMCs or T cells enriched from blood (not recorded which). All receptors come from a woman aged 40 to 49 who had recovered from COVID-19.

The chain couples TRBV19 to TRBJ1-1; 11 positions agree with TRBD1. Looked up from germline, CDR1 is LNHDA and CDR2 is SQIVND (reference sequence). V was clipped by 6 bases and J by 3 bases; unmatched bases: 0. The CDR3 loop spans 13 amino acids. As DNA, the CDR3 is TGTGCCAGTAGGGGACAGGGGGACACTGAAGCTTTCTTT. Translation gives CASRGQGDTEAFF.

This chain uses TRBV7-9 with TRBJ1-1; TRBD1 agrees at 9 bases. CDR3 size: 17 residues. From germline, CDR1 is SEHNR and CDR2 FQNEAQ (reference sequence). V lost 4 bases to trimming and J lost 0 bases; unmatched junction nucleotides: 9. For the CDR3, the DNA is TGTGCCAGCAGCTCGAACAGGGGGCCAAATATGAACACTGAAGCTTTCTTT. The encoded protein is CASSSNRGPNMNTEAFF.

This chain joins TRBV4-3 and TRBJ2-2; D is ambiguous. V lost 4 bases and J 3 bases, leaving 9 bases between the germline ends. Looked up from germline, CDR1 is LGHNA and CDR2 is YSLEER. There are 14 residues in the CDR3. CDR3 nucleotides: TGCGCCAGCAGCCCCTCTACCTACACCGGGGAGCTGTTTTTT. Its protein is CASSPSTYTGELFF.

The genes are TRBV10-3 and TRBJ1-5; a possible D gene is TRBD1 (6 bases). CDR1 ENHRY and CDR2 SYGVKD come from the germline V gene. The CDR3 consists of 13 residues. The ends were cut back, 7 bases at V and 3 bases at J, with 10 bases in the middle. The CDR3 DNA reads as TGTGCCATCACTCGGGACATCAATCAGCCCCAGCATTTT. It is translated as CAITRDINQPQHF.

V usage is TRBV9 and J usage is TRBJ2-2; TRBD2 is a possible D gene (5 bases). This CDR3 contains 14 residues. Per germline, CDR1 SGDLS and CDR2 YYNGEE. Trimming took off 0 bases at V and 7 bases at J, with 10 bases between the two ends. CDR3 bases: TGTGCCAGCAGCGTAGGAAAGAGCGGCGGGGAGCTGTTTTTT. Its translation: CASSVGKSGGELFF.

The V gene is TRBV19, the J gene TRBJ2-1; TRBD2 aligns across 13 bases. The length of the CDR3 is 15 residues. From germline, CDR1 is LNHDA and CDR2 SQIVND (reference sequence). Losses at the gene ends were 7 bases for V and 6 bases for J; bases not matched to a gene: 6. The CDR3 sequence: CASNGLAGAGNEQFF. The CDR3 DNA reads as TGTGCCAGTAATGGACTAGCGGGAGCAGGCAATGAGCAGTTCTTC.

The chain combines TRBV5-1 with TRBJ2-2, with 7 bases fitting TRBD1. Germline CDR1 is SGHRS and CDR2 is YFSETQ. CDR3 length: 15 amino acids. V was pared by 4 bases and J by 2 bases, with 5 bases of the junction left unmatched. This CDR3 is CASSPTGENTGELFF. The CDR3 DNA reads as TGCGCCAGCAGCCCCACAGGGGAAAACACCGGGGAGCTGTTTTTT.

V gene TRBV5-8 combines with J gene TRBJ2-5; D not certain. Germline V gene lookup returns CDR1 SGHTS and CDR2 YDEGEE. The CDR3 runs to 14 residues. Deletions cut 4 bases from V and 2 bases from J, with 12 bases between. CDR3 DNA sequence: TGTGCCAGCAGCCCCCCGCCACTACAAGAGACCCAGTACTTC. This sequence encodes CASSPPPLQETQYF. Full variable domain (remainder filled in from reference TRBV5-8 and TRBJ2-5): EAGVTQSPTHLIKTRGQQATLRCSPISGHTSVYWYQQALGLGLQFLLWYDEGEERNRGNFPPRFSGRQFPNYSSELNVNALELEDSALYLCASSPPPLQETQYFGPGTRLLVL.

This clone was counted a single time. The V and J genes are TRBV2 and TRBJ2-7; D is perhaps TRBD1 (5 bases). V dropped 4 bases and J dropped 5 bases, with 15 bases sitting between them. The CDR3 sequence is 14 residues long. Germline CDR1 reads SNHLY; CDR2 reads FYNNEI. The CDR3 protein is CASSVGQGFDEQYF. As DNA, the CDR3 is TGTGCCAGCAGTGTTGGCCAGGGTTTCGACGAGCAGTACTTC.